Given below is one T cell receptor beta chain in context. The antigen remains undetermined. These data come from a study of T cell responses to AZD1222 COVID-19 vaccine. Study-level findings and limits: Possibly, clonal diversity was underestimated; donors were largely white British and included more females. At baseline, seropositivity was found in only a handful of AZD1222 recipients. Two AZD1222 administrations were followed by greater Spike-specific TCR breadth and depth.

Germline V gene sequence: CDR1 KGHSH, CDR2 LQKENI. The CDR3 spans 16 residues. The trim removed 0 bases at V and 0 bases at J, leaving 1 base unmatched. Using immunoSEQ multiplex PCR, the repertoire was profiled, and TCRdb retains in-frame clones only, with some absent. The sample is made up of about 140,000 clones, and the top ten hold about 2.2% of it. The source material was peripheral blood. The TCR comes from an adult in good health. The chain recombines TRBV18 with TRBJ2-2, with TRBD2 matching 7 bases. The CDR3 DNA follows: TGTGCCAGCTCACCACCGGCGGGGGCGAACACCGGGGAGCTGTTTTTT. It yields the protein CASSPPAGANTGELFF. The full variable domain, with the rest looked up from reference TRBV18 and TRBJ2-2, is NAGVMQNPRHLVRRRGQEARLRCSPMKGHSHVYWYRQLPEEGLKFMVYLQKENIIDESGMPKERFSAEFPKEGPSILRIQQVVRGDSAAYFCASSPPAGANTGELFFGEGSRLTVL.